This section outlines one T cell receptor (beta chain) sequence together with its context. The target of this receptor is not known. No base quality information exists; no much larger clone differs at one position. TCRbeta CDR3 regions were amplified from genomic DNA by means of the immunoSEQ Assay, a bias-controlled multiplex PCR. Per the original workflow: Within the assay, amplification of reference gene primers was used to estimate how many nucleated cells each sample contained. To quantify the absolute abundance of each unique TCRbeta CDR3 rearrangement, sequence reads were collapsed and filtered. Productive Simpson clonality was computed per sample as the square root of Simpson's diversity index over productive rearrangements. TCRdb carries this immuneACCESS record with in-frame sequences only. Its versions omit some clonotypes, under half of them owing to an unresolved V gene in the studies checked, with the rest unexplained. For V, J and clone size, that table is used; D and trimming come from the DNA. The table for this sample lists about 130,000 clones; roughly 90% of them were counted only once. Roughly 1.1% of the sample is taken by the ten largest.

The source of the sample is a study of blood T cell repertoires in COVID-19 (dated by TCRdb to the early 2020s). For the study in its entirety: The collaborator samples originated in the United States, Italy and Spain and spanned the acute and convalescent phases of COVID-19. The material from the prospective study consisted of cDNA or gDNA derived from T cells, B-cell-depleted T cells, or PBMCs. Subjects who had been exposed to COVID-19, were actively infected with it, or had recovered from it provided the deeply sampled blood TCRbeta repertoires that made up the dataset. The repertoires were made available in a free public database intended to serve as a resource for research on the immune response to SARS-CoV-2. Samples came from the ongoing ImmuneRACE study (first 160 participants) plus 1,254 subjects from 6 global collaborators. Sample metadata almost always included a de-identified subject ID, COVID-19 status, age in years and sex. Where available, HLA class I and class II types were taken from metadata supplied by the sample provider and were not determined by assay-based typing.

The collaborating institutions used their own protocols to collect whole blood in K2EDTA tubes. For TCRbeta analysis, collaborators shipped samples in one of three forms: frozen whole blood, isolated PBMCs, or DNA extracted from either of those sample types. V has 8 bases trimmed and J has 5 bases trimmed; junction bases matching no gene number 2. The CDR3 numbers 11 residues from cysteine through phenylalanine. Here the CDR3 DNA is all that survives: 33 bases in frame from base 1. CDR1 and CDR2, looked up from the germline V gene, are SNHLY and FYNNEI. The investigation overall reported the following: How much clinical and demographic metadata was included differed by source and by participant, and the metadata was provided uncurated.

This receptor chain uses TRBV2 and TRBJ2-5; TRBD2 matches 7 bases in the middle. The TCR comes from a woman older than 75 with acute or convalescent COVID-19. The sequencing sample was made of peripheral blood. In nucleotides, the sequence is TGTGCCAGCGGGCGGGGGGAGACCCAGTACTTC. It specifies CASGRGETQYF. The full variable domain, with segments outside the CDR3 supplied by the reference TRBV2 and TRBJ2-5 proteins, appears as EPEVTQTPSHQVTQMGQEVILRCVPISNHLYFYWYRQILGQKVEFLVSFYNNEISEKSEIFDDQFSVERPDGSNFTLKIRSTKLEDSAMYFCASGRGETQYFGPGTRLLVL.